Following are 24 T cell receptor beta chains from one sample sequenced in a study of identical twins. Using its own MiXCR run on the 5' RACE reads, TCRdb lists one record per CDR3 protein. The sample comprises about 890,000 distinct CDR3 sequences, approximately 13% of which are singletons, and 1.5% to 2% rests with the top ten. This sample also appeared in a second study, on yellow fever vaccine responses in identical twins.

Sequenced: PBMCs. The receptors originated from a woman aged 18 to 35 in good health.

A few counts support this clonotype. The chain couples TRBV28 to TRBJ2-3; D is unresolved. The CDR3 covers 16 residues. Trimming took off 6 bases at V and 0 bases at J, with 16 bases between the two ends. The germline CDR1 and CDR2 sequences are MDHEN and SYDVKM. CDR3 sequence: CASSPLTPASTDTQYF. CDR3 DNA sequence: TGTGCCAGCAGCCCCCTTACACCAGCTAGCACAGATACGCAGTATTTT.

This chain joins TRBV28 and TRBJ1-5; TRBD1 is a possible D gene (5 bases). This CDR3 comprises 14 residues. V was pared by 2 bases and J by 8 bases, with 13 bases between. CDR1 MDHEN and CDR2 SYDVKM come from the germline V gene. This CDR3 reads CASSLPGPREPQHF. The CDR3 nucleotides read TGTGCCAGCAGTTTACCGGGGCCCAGAGAGCCCCAGCATTTT.

In this sample, this clonotype turned up many times. This chain connects TRBV12-3 or TRBV12-4 to TRBJ2-7; D is unclear. The CDR3 has 13 amino acids. Trimming removed 0 bases at V and 3 bases at J, with 6 bases between. CDR3 residues: CASSLAPYYEQYF. CDR3 DNA sequence: TGTGCCAGCAGTTTAGCCCCTTACTACGAGCAGTACTTC.

This clonotype has more than one count but fewer than ten. The chain recombines TRBV11-2 with TRBJ2-5; D is possibly TRBD1 (6 bases). The CDR3 contains 14 residues. The V end was cut by 5 bases, the J end by 3 bases, with 13 bases between. Germline assignment: CDR1 SGHAT and CDR2 FQNNGV. The CDR3 nucleotides read TGTGCCAGCAGCGTATCCGGGACAAAAGAGACCCAGTACTTC. It codes for CASSVSGTKETQYF.

The chain links TRBV6-1 to TRBJ1-2, with a weak D call TRBD1 (6 bases). Trimming removed 6 bases at V and 4 bases at J, with 12 bases between. Germline CDR1 reads MNHNS; CDR2 reads SASEGT. The CDR3 covers 13 residues. CDR3 sequence (DNA): TGTGCCAGCAGATCACAGGGAATCTATGGCTACACCTTC. Translated: CASRSQGIYGYTF.

Only a few counts were recorded for this clonotype. The chain combines TRBV20-1 with TRBJ1-2, with D possibly TRBD1 on 5 matching bases. There are 13 residues in the CDR3. Germline CDR1 reads DFQATT; CDR2 reads SNEGSKA (reference sequence). The CDR3, as DNA: TGCAGCGAAAAGGGGATGAGGAACTATGGCTACACCTTC. This encodes CSEKGMRNYGYTF.

This clonotype was picked up a small number of times. The V call is TRBV10-2, the J call TRBJ1-5, with TRBD1 identical over 9 bases. This CDR3 comprises 12 residues. Germline V gene data show CDR1 as WSHSY and CDR2 as SAAADI. With 6 bases clipped from V and 6 bases from J, the junction kept 0 bases outside the gene matches. CDR3 region: CASRDRGQPQHF. Here the CDR3 DNA reads TGCGCCAGCAGGGACAGGGGTCAGCCCCAGCATTTT.

The rearrangement links TRBV18 to TRBJ2-7; no reliable D call. V was trimmed by 3 bases and J by 9 bases, leaving 18 bases between them. The CDR3 runs 14 residues. Looked up from germline, CDR1 is KGHSH and CDR2 is LQKENI. Here the CDR3 reads CASSPGLEKGAQYF. The CDR3 nucleotides read TGTGCCAGCTCACCGGGCTTAGAAAAAGGTGCGCAGTACTTC. Full variable domain (outside the CDR3, taken from reference TRBV18 and TRBJ2-7): NAGVMQNPRHLVRRRGQEARLRCSPMKGHSHVYWYRQLPEEGLKFMVYLQKENIIDESGMPKERFSAEFPKEGPSILRIQQVVRGDSAAYFCASSPGLEKGAQYFGPGTRLTVT.

The chain couples TRBV10-2 to TRBJ2-1; possible D gene TRBD2, 6 bases. Germline V gene data show CDR1 as WSHSY and CDR2 as SAAADI. The CDR3 totals 15 residues. The germline V and J ends were trimmed by 3 bases and 7 bases, with 16 bases remaining between them. The CDR3 protein is CASSDPASDLNEQFF. Written as DNA, the CDR3 is TGCGCCAGCAGTGATCCGGCTAGCGATTTAAATGAGCAGTTCTTC.

This clonotype was seen more than once but under ten times. This chain uses TRBV18 with TRBJ2-7; D gene uncertain. The CDR3 is 13 amino acids. Germline CDR1 and CDR2: KGHSH and LQKENI. Trimming pared 3 bases from V and 6 bases from J, leaving 12 bases between. CDR3 coding DNA: TGTGCCAGCTCACCCTCAAGACGGCTCGAGCAGTACGTC. It encodes CASSPSRRLEQYV.

V and J are TRBV25-1 and TRBJ2-1; 10 bases map to TRBD2. There are 17 residues in the CDR3. The trim removed 4 bases at V and 0 bases at J, leaving 6 bases unmatched. The germline V gene has CDR1 MGHDK and CDR2 SYGVNS. The CDR3, as DNA: TGTGCCAGCAGTGCAACCGGACTAGCGGCCTCCTACAATGAGCAGTTCTTC. Translated: CASSATGLAASYNEQFF.

This clonotype turned up a few times. V gene TRBV28 combines with J gene TRBJ2-3, with TRBD2 identical over 9 bases. This CDR3 has 16 residues. Germline assignment: CDR1 MDHEN and CDR2 SYDVKM. The V segment lost 3 bases and the J segment 6 bases; nucleotides outside the gene matches: 10. The CDR3 sequence is CASSFSIAGVGDTQYF. The CDR3 DNA reads as TGTGCCAGCAGTTTTAGTATAGCGGGAGTGGGTGATACGCAGTATTTT.

This clonotype was picked up a small number of times. This rearrangement joins TRBV7-9 to TRBJ2-7, with D tentatively TRBD1 (6 bases). This CDR3 contains 15 residues. Trimming left V 4 bases short and J 2 bases short, with 15 bases between. Germline CDR1 is SEHNR and CDR2 is FQNEAQ (reference sequence). The CDR3 is CASSSTKTGPYEQYF. In DNA form, the CDR3 reads TGTGCCAGCAGCTCTACCAAGACAGGACCCTACGAGCAGTACTTC.

V is TRBV20-1 and J is TRBJ1-5, with D perhaps TRBD1 (6 bases). The germline V gene has CDR1 DFQATT and CDR2 SNEGSKA (reference sequence). V dropped 6 bases and J dropped 1 base, with 13 bases sitting between them. This CDR3 contains 14 residues. In DNA, the CDR3 is TGCAGTGCGGAGGATCAGGGGAGCAATCAGCCCCAGCATTTT. Translated: CSAEDQGSNQPQHF.

This clonotype was found a few times. The rearrangement links TRBV2 to TRBJ2-2, with TRBD2 matching over 8 bases. V shed 6 bases and J 3 bases; nucleotides not matched to a gene: 6. The V gene's germline CDR1 is SNHLY and CDR2 FYNNEI. This CDR3 contains 15 residues. CDR3 nucleotides: TGTGCCAGCAGGGGCGGGAGGTCGGACACCGGGGAGCTGTTTTTT. Amino acids: CASRGGRSDTGELFF.

This clonotype was seen at least ten times. The genes are TRBV11-2 and TRBJ1-6; no definite D call. Trimming cost V 0 bases and J 6 bases, with 6 bases left between them. The germline gives CDR1 SGHAT, CDR2 FQNNGV. This CDR3 has 14 residues. The CDR3 DNA is TGTGCCAGCAGCTTAGATTGGTCTAATTCACCCCTCCACTTT. Protein: CASSLDWSNSPLHF.

The sample holds many counts of this clonotype. The chain has TRBV24-1 and TRBJ2-7, with 10 bases that match TRBD2. J lost 1 base, V lost 5 bases, and 7 bases had no gene match. CDR1 KGHDR and CDR2 SFDVKD come from the germline V gene. The CDR3 covers 16 residues. CDR3 in amino acids: CATSGPIAGGSYEQYF. The CDR3 bases are TGTGCCACCAGTGGCCCGATAGCGGGAGGATCCTACGAGCAGTACTTC.

Only a few counts were recorded for this clonotype. The V call is TRBV2, the J call TRBJ2-1; weak D call: TRBD2 (5 bases). The CDR3 contains 14 residues. CDR1 is SNHLY, CDR2 FYNNEI, per germline. The DNA for the CDR3 is TGTCCGAGGGTAGACTCAAGCTCCTACAATGAGCAGTTCTTC. It is translated as CPRVDSSSYNEQFF.

In this sample, this clonotype turned up many times. V usage is TRBV27 and J usage is TRBJ2-5; 15 bases are shared with TRBD2. The CDR3 runs 17 residues. Germline V gives CDR1 MNHEY, CDR2 SMNVEV (reference sequence). After removal of 5 bases from V and 2 bases from J, the junction contained 6 bases not matched to a gene. The CDR3: CASSIRTSGRAQETQYF. CDR3 in DNA: TGTGCCAGCAGTATTCGGACTAGCGGGAGGGCTCAAGAGACCCAGTACTTC.

This clonotype was detected many times. The chain couples TRBV12-3 or TRBV12-4 to TRBJ2-7; 10 bases are a match to TRBD1. V gave up 7 bases and J gave up 6 bases; unmatched junction bases: 6. CDR3 length: 13 amino acids. The CDR3 region has the DNA TGTGCCAGCAAGGACAGGGGGAGCATCGAGCAGTACTTC. Protein product: CASKDRGSIEQYF.

The chain recombines TRBV6-1 with TRBJ2-3; 8 bases are a match to TRBD2. Germline V gives CDR1 MNHNS, CDR2 SASEGT. The length of the CDR3 is 17 residues. The J segment lost 4 bases and the V segment lost 6 bases, leaving 15 bases of the junction unmatched. The chain's CDR3 is CASRRTPVAGGSDTQYF. Written as DNA, the CDR3 is TGTGCCAGCAGGAGGACCCCAGTCGCGGGGGGCTCAGATACGCAGTATTTT.

This clonotype was detected many times. The rearrangement joins TRBV29-1 to TRBJ2-1; 11 bases map to TRBD2. CDR1 and CDR2 from the germline V gene are SQVTM and ANQGSEA. The length of the CDR3 is 13 residues. V dropped 5 bases and J dropped 6; count of bases not matched to a gene: 3. The CDR3 loop reads CSVRGTSGNEQFF. The CDR3 coding sequence is TGCAGCGTTAGGGGGACTAGCGGCAATGAGCAGTTCTTC.

This clonotype was found many times. The chain combines TRBV27 with TRBJ1-4; 8 bases are a match to TRBD1. Looked up from germline, CDR1 is MNHEY and CDR2 is SMNVEV (reference sequence). The CDR3 length is 15 residues. Losses at the gene ends were 5 bases for V and 4 bases for J; bases not matched to a gene: 6. CDR3: CASSPGQADNEKLFF. The CDR3, as DNA: TGTGCCAGCAGTCCGGGACAGGCAGATAATGAAAAACTGTTTTTT.

This clonotype was picked up a small number of times. The genes are TRBV11-3 and TRBJ2-3; D is undetermined. Germline V gives CDR1 SGHNT, CDR2 YENEEA. This CDR3 has 16 amino acids. The V end was cut by 1 base, the J end by 3 bases, with 14 bases between. CDR3 in DNA: TGTGCCAGCAGCTTAGGAGTTGGAGCTGGAACAGATACGCAGTATTTT. This codes for CASSLGVGAGTDTQYF.